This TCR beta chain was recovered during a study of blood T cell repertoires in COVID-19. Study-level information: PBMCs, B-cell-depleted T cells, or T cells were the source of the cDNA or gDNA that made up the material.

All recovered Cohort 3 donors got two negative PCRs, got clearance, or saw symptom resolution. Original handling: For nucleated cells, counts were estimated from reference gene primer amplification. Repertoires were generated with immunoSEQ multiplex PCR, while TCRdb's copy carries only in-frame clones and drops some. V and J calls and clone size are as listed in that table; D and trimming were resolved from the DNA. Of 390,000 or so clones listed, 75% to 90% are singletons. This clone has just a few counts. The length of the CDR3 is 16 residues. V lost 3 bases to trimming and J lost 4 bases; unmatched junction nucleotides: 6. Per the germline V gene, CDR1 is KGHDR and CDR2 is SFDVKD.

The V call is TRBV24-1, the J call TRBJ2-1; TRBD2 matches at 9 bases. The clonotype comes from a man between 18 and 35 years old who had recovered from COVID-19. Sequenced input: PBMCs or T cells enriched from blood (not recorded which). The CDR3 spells CATSDPTSGGYNEQFF. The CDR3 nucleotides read TGTGCCACCAGTGATCCTACCAGCGGGGGGTACAATGAGCAGTTCTTC.